Following are 15 T cell receptor beta chains from one sample sequenced in a study of OX40 agonist ivuxolimab in advanced cancers. TCRdb's copy holds only in-frame clones and misses some; the assay was immunoSEQ multiplex PCR. The sample has around 140,000 clones; approximately 90% are singletons. Sample: CD4+ or CD8+ T cells sorted from blood, taken in a trial of the OX40 agonist ivuxolimab. These receptors were obtained from an adult with an advanced solid tumor such as melanoma, head and neck, liver or kidney cancer.

V usage is TRBV5-1 and J usage is TRBJ2-7; D unresolved. Trimming shortened V by 2 bases and J by 2 bases, and 8 bases separated the two germline ends. The CDR3 covers 13 residues. Germline CDR1 is SGHRS and CDR2 is YFSETQ. The CDR3 DNA follows: TGCGCCAGCAGCTTAGGCAGGACCTACGAGCAGTACTTC. Encoded protein: CASSLGRTYEQYF.

The J gene is TRBJ2-7, the V gene TRBV5-6; TRBD2 agrees at 7 bases. CDR3 length equals 16 residues. From germline, CDR1 is SGHDT and CDR2 YYEEEE. With V trimmed by 4 bases and J by 7 bases, 17 bases remained unmatched. The CDR3: CASSPQDTLGLVEQYF. CDR3 DNA: TGTGCCAGCAGCCCGCAGGACACCCTCGGACTAGTGGAGCAGTACTTC.

The chain couples TRBV19 to TRBJ2-3; no reliable D call. CDR1 and CDR2 (germline): LNHDA, SQIVND (reference sequence). CDR3 length: 13 amino acids. V lost 3 bases and J lost 2, with 6 bases in between. The CDR3: CASSMSYTDTQYF. CDR3 coding DNA: TGTGCCAGTAGTATGTCCTACACAGATACGCAGTATTTT. The full variable domain, with the rest looked up from reference TRBV19 and TRBJ2-3, is DGGITQSPKYLFRKEGQNVTLSCEQNLNHDAMYWYRQDPGQGLRLIYYSQIVNDFQKGDIAEGYSVSREKKESFPLTVTSAQKNPTAFYLCASSMSYTDTQYFGPGTRLTVL.

J is TRBJ2-5 and V is TRBV19; TRBD2 matches 16 bases. The V segment lost 5 bases and the J segment 0 bases; nucleotides outside the gene matches: 9. CDR3 length: 19 amino acids. CDR1 is LNHDA and CDR2 is SQIVND in the germline V gene (reference sequence). This CDR3 reads CASSAYPGLAGGYQETQYF. The CDR3 coding sequence is TGTGCCAGTAGTGCGTACCCGGGACTAGCGGGAGGGTACCAAGAGACCCAGTACTTC.

V usage is TRBV5-6 and J usage is TRBJ2-2, with D unresolved. Germline lookup yields CDR1 SGHDT and CDR2 YYEEEE. Trimming took 0 bases from V and 4 from J, leaving 10 bases between them. The CDR3 is 15 amino acids. CDR3 coding DNA: TGTGCCAGCAGCTTGGCCGGGCAGGTCACCGGGGAGCTGTTTTTT. It is translated as CASSLAGQVTGELFF. Together with reference TRBV5-6 and TRBJ2-2, the CDR3 gives the full variable domain: DAGVTQSPTHLIKTRGQQVTLRCSPKSGHDTVSWYQQALGQGPQFIFQYYEEEERQRGNFPDRFSGHQFPNYSSELNVNALLLGDSALYLCASSLAGQVTGELFFGEGSRLTVL.

This chain uses TRBV2 with TRBJ1-6, with TRBD1 matching over 8 bases. This CDR3 spans 14 amino acids. J gave up 6 bases and V 6 bases, and 4 bases lay outside the gene matches. The germline CDR1 and CDR2 sequences are SNHLY and FYNNEI. The CDR3 nucleotides are TGTGCCAGCAGCATCGGACAGGGTAATTCACCCCTCCACTTT. Its protein product is CASSIGQGNSPLHF. The full variable domain, with the rest looked up from reference TRBV2 and TRBJ1-6, is EPEVTQTPSHQVTQMGQEVILRCVPISNHLYFYWYRQILGQKVEFLVSFYNNEISEKSEIFDDQFSVERPDGSNFTLKIRSTKLEDSAMYFCASSIGQGNSPLHFGNGTRLTVT.

The sample holds a few counts of this clone. V usage is TRBV15 and J usage is TRBJ1-2, with D maybe TRBD1 (6 bases). Per the germline V gene, CDR1 is LNHNV and CDR2 is YYDKDF (reference sequence). Trimming left V 1 base short and J 2 bases short, with 11 bases between. The CDR3 totals 15 residues. The DNA for the CDR3 is TGTGCCACCAGCAGAGTATCGACAGGAAACTATGGCTACACCTTC. Translated: CATSRVSTGNYGYTF.

V usage is TRBV19 and J usage is TRBJ1-5, with TRBD1 as a possible D gene (5 bases). Germline-derived CDR1 and CDR2 are LNHDA and SQIVND (reference sequence). The CDR3 spans 13 residues. V was cut by 8 bases and J by 4 bases, with 12 bases left in between. The CDR3 spells CASEGGGNQPQHF. CDR3 in DNA: TGTGCCAGTGAAGGCGGGGGGAATCAGCCCCAGCATTTT.

Remarks on this clone: This same CDR3 is encoded by further DNA sequences in the sample. The chain is built from TRBV11-3 and TRBJ2-1; D might be TRBD2 (5 bases). Trimming took 2 bases from V and 8 from J, leaving 7 bases between them. The germline V gene has CDR1 SGHNT and CDR2 YENEEA. This CDR3 is 12 amino acids long. CDR3 protein: CASSLKEDEQFF. CDR3 DNA: TGTGCCAGCAGCTTAAAGGAGGATGAGCAGTTCTTC.

The rearrangement joins TRBV6-5 to TRBJ2-7; D is unclear. Germline-derived CDR1 and CDR2 are MNHEY and SVGAGI. V was cut by 5 bases and J by 2 bases, with 10 bases left in between. CDR3 length equals 13 residues. For the CDR3, the DNA is TGTGCCAGCAGTGGCCCCGGAGCCTACGAGCAGTACTTC. Its translation: CASSGPGAYEQYF.

The J gene is TRBJ1-3, the V gene TRBV27, with 7 bases matching TRBD1. After removal of 5 bases from V and 4 bases from J, the junction contained 2 bases not matched to a gene. CDR3 length: 13 residues. Looked up from germline, CDR1 is MNHEY and CDR2 is SMNVEV (reference sequence). CDR3: CASSRQGGNTIYF. DNA of the CDR3: TGTGCCAGCAGTAGACAGGGCGGAAACACCATATATTTT.

V usage is TRBV27 and J usage is TRBJ2-3, with 13 bases identical to TRBD2. Germline-derived CDR1 and CDR2 are MNHEY and SMNVEV (reference sequence). With 6 bases clipped from V and 10 bases from J, the junction kept 13 bases outside the gene matches. The CDR3 covers 16 residues. CDR3 amino acids: CASSLGLAGSFGAQYF. The CDR3 DNA reads TGTGCCAGCAGCTTGGGACTAGCGGGATCTTTTGGCGCGCAGTATTTT.

The rearrangement uses TRBV2 and TRBJ1-5; TRBD1 agrees at 7 bases. Trimming at V came to 6 bases and at J to 7 bases, leaving 6 bases not matched to a gene. The CDR3 runs 13 residues. CDR1 and CDR2 from the germline V gene are SNHLY and FYNNEI. CDR3 amino acids: CASRPTGTQPQHF. CDR3 nucleotide sequence: TGTGCCAGCAGGCCGACAGGGACCCAGCCCCAGCATTTT. The full variable domain, with the rest looked up from reference TRBV2 and TRBJ1-5, is EPEVTQTPSHQVTQMGQEVILRCVPISNHLYFYWYRQILGQKVEFLVSFYNNEISEKSEIFDDQFSVERPDGSNFTLKIRSTKLEDSAMYFCASRPTGTQPQHFGDGTRLSIL.

The chain joins TRBV5-1 to TRBJ2-1, with 7 nucleotides matching TRBD2. The ends lost 8 bases at V and 2 bases at J; junction bases unmatched: 7. This CDR3 region has 14 residues. Per the germline V gene, CDR1 is SGHRS and CDR2 is YFSETQ. CDR3 loop: CASKLASAYNEQFF. In DNA form, the CDR3 reads TGCGCCAGTAAACTAGCGTCCGCCTACAATGAGCAGTTCTTC.

The CDR3 DNA is TGTGCCAGCACCCTAGGGCTAGCGGGAGTCTACGAGCAGTACTTC. This sequence encodes CASTLGLAGVYEQYF. This chain connects TRBV7-2 to TRBJ2-7; 10 bases match TRBD2. The germline gives CDR1 SGHTA, CDR2 FQGNSA. After removal of 7 bases from V and 3 bases from J, the junction contained 9 bases not matched to a gene. CDR3 length: 15 amino acids.